This TCR beta chain was retrieved from a study of OX40 agonist ivuxolimab in advanced cancers. At the level of the study: Every 2 weeks, ivuxolimab was infused into the patients intravenously at between 0.01 and 10 mg/kg.

With baseline, cycle 4 day 1, and cycle 7 day 1 as timepoints, blood was sampled. The repertoire was sequenced with immunoSEQ multiplex PCR; TCRdb's copy has only in-frame clones and lacks some. The sample lists 35,000 to 45,000 clones, 76% occurring once. The input for sequencing was CD4+ or CD8+ T cells sorted from blood, taken in a trial of the OX40 agonist ivuxolimab. The clonotype originates from an adult with an advanced solid tumor such as melanoma, head and neck, liver or kidney cancer.

The CDR3 loop is CASSRAGNGYTF. DNA for the CDR3: TGTGCCAGCAGCCGAGCGGGGAATGGCTACACCTTC. The chain recombines TRBV28 with TRBJ1-2; D gene ambiguous. Germline CDR1 MDHEN, CDR2 SYDVKM. The germline V and J ends were trimmed by 6 bases and 6 bases, with 11 bases remaining between them. This CDR3 is built from 12 residues.